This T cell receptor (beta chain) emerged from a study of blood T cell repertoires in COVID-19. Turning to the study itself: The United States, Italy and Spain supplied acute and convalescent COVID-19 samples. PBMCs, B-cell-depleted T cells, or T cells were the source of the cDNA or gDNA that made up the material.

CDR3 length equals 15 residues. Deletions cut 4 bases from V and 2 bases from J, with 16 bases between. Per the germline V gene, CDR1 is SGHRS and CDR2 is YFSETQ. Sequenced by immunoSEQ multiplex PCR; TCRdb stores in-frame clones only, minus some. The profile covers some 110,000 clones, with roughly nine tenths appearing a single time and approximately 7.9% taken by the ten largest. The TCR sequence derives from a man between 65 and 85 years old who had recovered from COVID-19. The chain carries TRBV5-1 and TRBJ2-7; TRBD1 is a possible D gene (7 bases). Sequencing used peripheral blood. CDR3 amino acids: CASSPGGFLAYEQYF. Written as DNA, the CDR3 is TGCGCCAGCAGCCCAGGGGGGTTCCTCGCCTACGAGCAGTACTTC. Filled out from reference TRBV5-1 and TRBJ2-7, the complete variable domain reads KAGVTQTPRYLIKTRGQQVTLSCSPISGHRSVSWYQQTPGQGLQFLFEYFSETQRNKGNFPGRFSGRQFSNSRSEMNVSTLELGDSALYLCASSPGGFLAYEQYFGPGTRLTVT.